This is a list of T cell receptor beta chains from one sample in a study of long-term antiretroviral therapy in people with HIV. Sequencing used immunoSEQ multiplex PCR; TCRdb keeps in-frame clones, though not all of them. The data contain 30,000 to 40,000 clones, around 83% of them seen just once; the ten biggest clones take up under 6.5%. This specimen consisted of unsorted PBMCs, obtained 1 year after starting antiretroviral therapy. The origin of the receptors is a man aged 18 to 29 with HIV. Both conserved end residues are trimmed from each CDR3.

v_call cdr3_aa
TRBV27 ASSLHVSNRPQH
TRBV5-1 ASSRRDGKNEKLF
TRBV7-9 ASSPGASGYT
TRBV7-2 ASSLRQGDQPQH
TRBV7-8 ASSVAGVGNEQF
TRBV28 ASSPQGYEQY
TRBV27 ASGRTSGSNNEQF
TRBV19 ASSIGQLNTEAF
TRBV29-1 SVGTFAGLAGTQY
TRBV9 ASSVATGDRLETQY
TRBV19 ASSPTEGNEQF
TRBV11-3 ASSCPCCRLADYGYT
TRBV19 ASSIRQGLSYEQY
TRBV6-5 ASNFGENTEAF
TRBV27 ASSPALPEATGGYEQY
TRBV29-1 SAMTGRYGYT
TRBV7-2 ASSFPWAAYNEQF
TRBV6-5 ASSFSGNQPQH
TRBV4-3 ASSQDAKGGGTGELF
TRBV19 ASSIYLNTEAF
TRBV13 ASSDTEAF
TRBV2 ASEREDYEQY
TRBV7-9 ASSAGLSTDTQY
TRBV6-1 ASTRTGNEKLF
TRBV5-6 ASSLHRNQPQH
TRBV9 ASSVVRSDTEAF
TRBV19 ASSIRGYNEQF
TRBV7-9 ASSLGDTSTDTQY
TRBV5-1 ASSLGDRVPGELF
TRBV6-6 ASNHGMNTEAF
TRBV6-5 ASSSGQGYGYT
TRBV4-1 ASSQGVELHNEQF
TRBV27 ASSPTSGRSDTQY
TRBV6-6 ASNQYRASQDEQF
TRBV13 ASSGSGTRYNEQF
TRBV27 ASSFGSKEQY
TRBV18 ASSLYRDRGYGYT
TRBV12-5 ASGLPWGGATGELF
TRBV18 ASSPIRTPYEQY
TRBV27 ASSLRQGAAGGRSDTQY
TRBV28 ASTLGLFNQPQH
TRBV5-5 ASSARGVWTGELF
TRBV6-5 ASSSLGGGNGYT
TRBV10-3 AISESGEGNYGYT